The present TCR beta chain was sequenced within a study of beta chain features in type 1 diabetes. Overall study results and limits: Researchers report that Type 1 diabetes patients had moderately but significantly shorter TCRB CDR3s across all four CD4+ subsets.

CD4+ naive, central memory, regulatory and stem cell-like memory subsets were isolated by sorting on CD45RO/CCR7/CD25/CD127/CD95/CD27. A remark on this clone: Its antigen remains unknown.

Sequenced material consisted of expressed TCRB transcripts (all of the isolated RNA was reverse transcribed). This table comes from immunoSEQ multiplex PCR, and its TCRdb copy is limited to in-frame clones, with some not included. The sample holds 600,000 to 700,000 clones, about an eighth seen once. What was sequenced was naive CD4+ T cells from blood. This TCR came from a man aged 18 to 35 with type 1 diabetes.

CDR3 region: CASRLGRDNEQFF. CDR3 sequence (DNA): TGTGCCAGCAGACTCGGACGGGACAATGAGCAGTTCTTC. The chain recombines TRBV28 with TRBJ2-1; the D is unclear. V was trimmed by 6 bases and J by 5 bases, leaving 11 bases between them. Germline lookup yields CDR1 MDHEN and CDR2 SYDVKM. The CDR3 extends over 13 amino acids. Full variable domain (remainder filled in from reference TRBV28 and TRBJ2-1): DVKVTQSSRYLVKRTGEKVFLECVQDMDHENMFWYRQDPGLGLRLIYFSYDVKMKEKGDIPEGYSVSREKKERFSLILESASTNQTSMYLCASRLGRDNEQFFGPGTRLTVL.